This record looks at one T cell receptor (beta chain) sequence and its context. This record comes from a study of cytomegalovirus exposure and HLA in healthy donors. Study as a whole: Unique TCRs from HLA-typed donors, 80 million to 90 million of them, were held in an early data release.

Everyone who donated was a healthy bone marrow donor. Trimming at V came to 4 bases and at J to 1 base, leaving 3 bases not matched to a gene. Germline-derived CDR1 and CDR2 are SGHRS and YFSETQ. The CDR3 sequence is 15 residues long. The study ran its PCR with 60 Vbeta and 13 Jbeta primers. TCRdb's copy holds only in-frame clones and misses some; the assay was immunoSEQ multiplex PCR. The sample yields some 120,000 clones, roughly 80% seen once. This clonotype originated in a man aged 30 to 45 in good health and CMV-seronegative. The rearrangement joins TRBV5-1 to TRBJ1-1; 11 bases match TRBD1. Sequences were obtained from PBMCs. In nucleotides, the CDR3 is TGCGCCAGCAGCAAAGGGACAGGGGGGAACACTGAAGCTTTCTTT. It is translated as CASSKGTGGNTEAFF.